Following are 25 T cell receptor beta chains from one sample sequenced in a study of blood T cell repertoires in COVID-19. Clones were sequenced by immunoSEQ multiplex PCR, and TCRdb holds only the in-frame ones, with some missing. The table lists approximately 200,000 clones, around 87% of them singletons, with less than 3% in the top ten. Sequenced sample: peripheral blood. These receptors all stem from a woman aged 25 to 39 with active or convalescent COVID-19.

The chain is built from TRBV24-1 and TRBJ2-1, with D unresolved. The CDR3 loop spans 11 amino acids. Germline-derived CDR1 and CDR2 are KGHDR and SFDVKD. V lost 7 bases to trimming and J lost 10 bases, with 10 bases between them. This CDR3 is CATSALQEQFF. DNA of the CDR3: TGTGCCACCAGCGCTCTACAGGAGCAGTTCTTC.

CDR3 sequence reads: CASSLGDRGSDEQYF. DNA for the CDR3: TGCGCCAGCAGCTTGGGAGACAGGGGTTCGGACGAGCAGTACTTC. The gene calls are TRBV5-1 and TRBJ2-7; 8 positions agree with TRBD1. This CDR3 is built from 15 residues. Germline V gives CDR1 SGHRS, CDR2 YFSETQ. V dropped 0 bases and J dropped 5; count of bases not matched to a gene: 7. The whole variable domain, remainder taken from reference TRBV5-1 and TRBJ2-7, is KAGVTQTPRYLIKTRGQQVTLSCSPISGHRSVSWYQQTPGQGLQFLFEYFSETQRNKGNFPGRFSGRQFSNSRSEMNVSTLELGDSALYLCASSLGDRGSDEQYFGPGTRLTVT.

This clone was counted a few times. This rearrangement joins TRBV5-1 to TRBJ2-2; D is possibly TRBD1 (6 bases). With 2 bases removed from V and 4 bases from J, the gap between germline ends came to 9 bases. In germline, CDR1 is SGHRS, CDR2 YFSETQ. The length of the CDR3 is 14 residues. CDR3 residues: CASSFTGTTGELFF. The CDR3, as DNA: TGCGCCAGCAGCTTCACAGGGACCACCGGGGAGCTGTTTTTT.

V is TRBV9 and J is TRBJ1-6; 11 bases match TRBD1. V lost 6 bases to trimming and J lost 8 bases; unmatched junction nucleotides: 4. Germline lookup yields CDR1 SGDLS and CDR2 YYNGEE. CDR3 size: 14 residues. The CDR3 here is CASKAGQGDSPLHF. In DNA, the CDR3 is TGTGCCAGCAAAGCGGGACAGGGGGATTCACCCCTCCACTTT. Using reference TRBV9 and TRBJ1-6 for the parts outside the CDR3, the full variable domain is DSGVTQTPKHLITATGQRVTLRCSPRSGDLSVYWYQQSLDQGLQFLIQYYNGEERAKGNILERFSAQQFPDLHSELNLSSLELGDSALYFCASKAGQGDSPLHFGNGTRLTVT.

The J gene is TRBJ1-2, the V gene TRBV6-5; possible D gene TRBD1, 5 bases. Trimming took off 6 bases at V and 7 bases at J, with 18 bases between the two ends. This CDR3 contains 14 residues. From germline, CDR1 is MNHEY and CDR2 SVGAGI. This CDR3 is CASRARGREVGYTF. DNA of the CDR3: TGTGCCAGCAGAGCTCGGGGCAGGGAGGTTGGCTACACCTTC.

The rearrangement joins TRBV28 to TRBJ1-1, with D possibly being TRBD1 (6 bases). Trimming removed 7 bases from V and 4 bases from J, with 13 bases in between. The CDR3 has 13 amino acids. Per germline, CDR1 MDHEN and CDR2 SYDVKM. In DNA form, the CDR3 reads TGTGCCAGCACCCCTCCAGGGGTCACTGAAGCTTTCTTT. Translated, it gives CASTPPGVTEAFF.

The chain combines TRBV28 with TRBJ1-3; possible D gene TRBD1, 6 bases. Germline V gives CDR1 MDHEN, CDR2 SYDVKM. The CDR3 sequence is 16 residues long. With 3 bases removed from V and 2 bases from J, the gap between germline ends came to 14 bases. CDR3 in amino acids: CASSFYNRAAGNTIYF. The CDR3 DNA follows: TGTGCCAGCAGTTTTTATAACAGGGCCGCTGGAAACACCATATATTTT.

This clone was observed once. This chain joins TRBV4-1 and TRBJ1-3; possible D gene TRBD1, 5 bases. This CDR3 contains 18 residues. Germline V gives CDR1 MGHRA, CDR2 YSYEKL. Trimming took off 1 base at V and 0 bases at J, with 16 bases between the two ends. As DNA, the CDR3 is TGCGCCAGCAGCCAAGTTGGTAGGGTTCAGGGCTCTGGAAACACCATATATTTT. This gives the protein CASSQVGRVQGSGNTIYF.

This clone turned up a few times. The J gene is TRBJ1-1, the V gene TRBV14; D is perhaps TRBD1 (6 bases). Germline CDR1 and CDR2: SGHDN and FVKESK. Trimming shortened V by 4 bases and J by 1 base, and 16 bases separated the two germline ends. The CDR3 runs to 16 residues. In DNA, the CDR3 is TGTGCCAGCAGCCCCCCCCCGGGAGGGGGGAACACTGAAGCTTTCTTT. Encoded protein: CASSPPPGGGNTEAFF.

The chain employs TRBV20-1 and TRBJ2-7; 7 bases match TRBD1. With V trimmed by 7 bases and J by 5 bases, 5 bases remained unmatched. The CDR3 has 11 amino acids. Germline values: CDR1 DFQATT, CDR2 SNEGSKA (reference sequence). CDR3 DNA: TGCAGTGTAAGGGGGCTTAACGAGCAGTACTTC. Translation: CSVRGLNEQYF.

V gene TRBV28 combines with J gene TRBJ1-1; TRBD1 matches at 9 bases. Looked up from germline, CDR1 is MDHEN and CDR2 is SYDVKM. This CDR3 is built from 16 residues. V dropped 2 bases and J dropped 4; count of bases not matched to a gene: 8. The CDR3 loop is CASSLPPGQGSTEAFF. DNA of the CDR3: TGTGCCAGCAGTTTACCTCCGGGACAGGGAAGCACTGAAGCTTTCTTT.

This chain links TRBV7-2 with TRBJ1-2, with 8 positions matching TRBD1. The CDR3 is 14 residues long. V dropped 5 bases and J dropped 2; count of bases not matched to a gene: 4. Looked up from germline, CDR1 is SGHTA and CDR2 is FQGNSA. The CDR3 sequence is CASSPRTGNYGYTF. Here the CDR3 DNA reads TGTGCCAGCAGCCCTAGGACAGGGAACTATGGCTACACCTTC.

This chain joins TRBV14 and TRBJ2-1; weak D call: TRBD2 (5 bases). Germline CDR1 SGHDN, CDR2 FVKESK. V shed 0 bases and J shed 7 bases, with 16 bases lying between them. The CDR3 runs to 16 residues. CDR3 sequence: CASSQDLERVGNEQFF. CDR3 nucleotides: TGTGCCAGCAGCCAAGATCTAGAGAGGGTGGGAAATGAGCAGTTCTTC.

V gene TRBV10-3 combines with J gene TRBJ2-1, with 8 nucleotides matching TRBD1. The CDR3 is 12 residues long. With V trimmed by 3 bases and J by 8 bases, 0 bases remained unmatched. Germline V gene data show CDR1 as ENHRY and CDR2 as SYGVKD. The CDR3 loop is CAISEQGDEQFF. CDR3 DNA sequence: TGTGCCATCAGTGAACAGGGGGATGAGCAGTTCTTC.

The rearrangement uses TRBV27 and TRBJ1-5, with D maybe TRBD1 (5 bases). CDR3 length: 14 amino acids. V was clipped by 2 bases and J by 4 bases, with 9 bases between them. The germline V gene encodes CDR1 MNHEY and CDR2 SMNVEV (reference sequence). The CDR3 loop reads CASSLGGRNQPQHF. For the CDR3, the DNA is TGTGCCAGCAGTTTAGGGGGGAGGAATCAGCCCCAGCATTTT.

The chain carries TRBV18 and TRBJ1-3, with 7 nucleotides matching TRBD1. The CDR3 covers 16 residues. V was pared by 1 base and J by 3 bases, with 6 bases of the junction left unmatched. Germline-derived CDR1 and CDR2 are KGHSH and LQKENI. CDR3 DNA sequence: TGTGCCAGCTCACCACAGGGGGCCGACGATGGAAACACCATATATTTT. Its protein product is CASSPQGADDGNTIYF.

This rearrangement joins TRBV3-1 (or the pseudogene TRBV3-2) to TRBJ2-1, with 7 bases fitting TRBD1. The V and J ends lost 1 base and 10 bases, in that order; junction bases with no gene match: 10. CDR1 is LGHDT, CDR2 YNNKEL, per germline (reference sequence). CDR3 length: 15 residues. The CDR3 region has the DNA TGTGCCAGCAGCCAAGGACAGGGATCATGGGGGGAGCAGTTCTTC. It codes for CASSQGQGSWGEQFF.

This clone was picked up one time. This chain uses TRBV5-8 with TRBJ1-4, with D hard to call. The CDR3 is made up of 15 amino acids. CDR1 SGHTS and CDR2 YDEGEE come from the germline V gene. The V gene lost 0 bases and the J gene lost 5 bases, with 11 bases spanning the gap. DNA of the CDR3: TGTGCCAGCAGCTTGGGGGCAGAAAGCAATGAAAAACTGTTTTTT. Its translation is CASSLGAESNEKLFF.

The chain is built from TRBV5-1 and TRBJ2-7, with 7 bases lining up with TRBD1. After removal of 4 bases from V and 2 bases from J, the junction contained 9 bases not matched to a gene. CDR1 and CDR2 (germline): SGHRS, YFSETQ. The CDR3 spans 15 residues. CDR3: CASSIGTAITYEQYF. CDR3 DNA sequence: TGCGCCAGCAGCATCGGGACAGCGATTACCTACGAGCAGTACTTC. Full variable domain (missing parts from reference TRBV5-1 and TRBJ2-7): KAGVTQTPRYLIKTRGQQVTLSCSPISGHRSVSWYQQTPGQGLQFLFEYFSETQRNKGNFPGRFSGRQFSNSRSEMNVSTLELGDSALYLCASSIGTAITYEQYFGPGTRLTVT.

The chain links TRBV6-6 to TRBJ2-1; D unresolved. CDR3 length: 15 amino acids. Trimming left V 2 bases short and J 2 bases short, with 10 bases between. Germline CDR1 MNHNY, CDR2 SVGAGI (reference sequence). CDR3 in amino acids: CASSYNLETYNEQFF. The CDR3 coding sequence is TGTGCCAGCAGTTACAACCTAGAAACCTACAATGAGCAGTTCTTC.

In DNA form, the CDR3 reads TGTGCCAGCAGCCTGGTGGCGGCGAACACCGGGGAGCTGTTTTTT. Its protein is CASSLVAANTGELFF. This rearrangement joins TRBV7-2 to TRBJ2-2; the D is unclear. The ends were cut back, 5 bases at V and 0 bases at J, with 10 bases in the middle. Germline V lookup: CDR1 SGHTA, CDR2 FQGNSA. The length of the CDR3 is 15 residues.

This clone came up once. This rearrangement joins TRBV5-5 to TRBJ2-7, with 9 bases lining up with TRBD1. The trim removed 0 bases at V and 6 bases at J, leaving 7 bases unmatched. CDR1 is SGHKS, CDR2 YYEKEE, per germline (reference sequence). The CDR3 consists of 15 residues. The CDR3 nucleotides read TGTGCCAGCAGCTTGGGGACAGGGGCCTCCCGCGAGCAGTACTTC. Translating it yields CASSLGTGASREQYF.

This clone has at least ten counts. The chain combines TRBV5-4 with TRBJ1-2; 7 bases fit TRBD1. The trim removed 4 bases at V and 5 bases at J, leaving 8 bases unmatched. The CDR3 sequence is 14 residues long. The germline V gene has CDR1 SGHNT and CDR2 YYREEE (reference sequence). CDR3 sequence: CASSRTGNPYGYTF. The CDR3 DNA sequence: TGTGCCAGCAGCCGGACAGGAAATCCTTATGGCTACACCTTC.

The CDR3 DNA is TGTGCCAGTAGAAAGTCCCGGGCGGGCAACACTGAAGCTTTCTTT. Amino acids: CASRKSRAGNTEAFF. J is TRBJ1-1 and V is TRBV19; no firm D call. The CDR3 contains 15 residues. The germline V and J ends were trimmed by 6 bases and 2 bases, with 16 bases remaining between them. Germline V gene sequence: CDR1 LNHDA, CDR2 SQIVND (reference sequence).

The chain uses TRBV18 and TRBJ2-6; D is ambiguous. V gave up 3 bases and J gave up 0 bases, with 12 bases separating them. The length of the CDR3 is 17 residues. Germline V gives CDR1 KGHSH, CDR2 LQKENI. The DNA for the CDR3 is TGTGCCAGCTCACCTCCAGCAGGCCCCTCTGGGGCCAACGTCCTGACTTTC. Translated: CASSPPAGPSGANVLTF.